The 32 T cell receptor beta chains below all came from one sample that was sequenced in a study of T cells in Graves' hyperthyroidism and ophthalmopathy. RNA transcripts served as the template for amplifying TCR beta CDR3 regions. HTBI primers drove first-round RT-PCR of the TCR CDR3. Via MiXCR, TCRdb re-called the multiplex PCR reads, giving one row per CDR3 protein. The table records a few hundred thousand distinct CDR3 sequences, roughly an eighth of them present only once. Sequencing used blood. The receptors were gathered from a woman between 18 and 30 years old with Graves' hyperthyroidism.

This clonotype was found many times. The rearrangement joins TRBV9 to TRBJ2-3; D remains unclear. This CDR3 is built from 16 residues. Germline V lookup: CDR1 SGDLS, CDR2 YYNGEE. The germline V and J ends were trimmed by 1 base and 0 bases, with 12 bases remaining between them. The CDR3 is CASSVSYRLSTDTQYF. The DNA for the CDR3 is TGTGCCAGCAGCGTAAGTTACCGTCTCAGCACAGATACGCAGTATTTT.

This clonotype was observed many times. V is TRBV5-6 and J is TRBJ2-5; D unclear. Germline V gene lookup returns CDR1 SGHDT and CDR2 YYEEEE. V gave up 4 bases and J gave up 4 bases, with 14 bases separating them. This CDR3 contains 14 residues. For the CDR3, the DNA is TGTGCCAGCAGCCGCCTAGGCCCACCAGAGACCCAGTACTTC. Encoded protein: CASSRLGPPETQYF.

The table lists this clonotype with many counts. The rearrangement uses TRBV7-3 and TRBJ2-2; TRBD2 aligns across 7 bases. This CDR3 has 17 amino acids. V shed 1 base, J shed 0 bases, and the junction held 5 bases outside the gene matches. Per germline, CDR1 SGHTA and CDR2 FQGTGA. CDR3 region: CASSLSSGFANTGELFF. In DNA form, the CDR3 reads TGTGCCAGCAGCTTAAGTAGCGGGTTCGCGAACACCGGGGAGCTGTTTTTT.

This clonotype was counted ten times or more. The V call is TRBV7-3, the J call TRBJ1-2; no firm D call. Germline lookup yields CDR1 SGHTA and CDR2 FQGTGA. Trimming removed 5 bases from V and 0 bases from J, with 13 bases in between. The CDR3 contains 15 residues. Here the CDR3 DNA reads TGTGCCAGCAGCCCCACCCCGGCAGCTAACTATGGCTACACCTTC. As protein: CASSPTPAANYGYTF.

There are many counts of this clonotype. The V and J genes are TRBV2 and TRBJ1-1; D remains ambiguous. Germline lookup yields CDR1 SNHLY and CDR2 FYNNEI. The V end lost 4 bases, the J end lost 4 bases, and 19 bases lay between the germline ends. CDR3 size: 16 residues. CDR3 in DNA: TGTGCCAGCAGTGCAAAGGGTTTAGGGTTGGGCACTGAAGCTTTCTTT. Translation gives CASSAKGLGLGTEAFF.

The chain uses TRBV27 and TRBJ1-6; D not resolved. Germline assignment: CDR1 MNHEY and CDR2 SMNVEV (reference sequence). This CDR3 spans 15 amino acids. V shed 8 bases and J shed 0 bases, with 11 bases lying between them. CDR3 sequence (DNA): TGTGCCAGCCGCTCCGGAAGCTCCTATAATTCACCCCTCCACTTT. Its protein is CASRSGSSYNSPLHF.

V gene TRBV12-3 or TRBV12-4 combines with J gene TRBJ2-3; D unclear. V lost 7 bases, J lost 1 base, and 33 bases lay in between. This CDR3 has 21 amino acids. The CDR3 nucleotides are TGTGCCAGCATGCGTCTCTTTTTGGCCTCAGGCACTTGGGGTGGCACAGATACGCAGTATTTT. It is translated as CASMRLFLASGTWGGTDTQYF.

This clonotype was observed many times. The rearrangement links TRBV27 to TRBJ2-2; 7 bases map to TRBD1. V shed 3 bases and J 0 bases; nucleotides not matched to a gene: 7. The CDR3 has 17 amino acids. CDR1 is MNHEY and CDR2 is SMNVEV in the germline V gene (reference sequence). CDR3 residues: CASSFHDRVANTGELFF. DNA for the CDR3: TGTGCCAGCAGTTTTCACGACAGGGTCGCGAACACCGGGGAGCTGTTTTTT.

V usage is TRBV24-1 and J usage is TRBJ2-5; 15 bases are shared with TRBD2. The CDR3 totals 15 residues. The ends lost 5 bases at V and 4 bases at J; junction bases unmatched: 1. Germline CDR1 KGHDR, CDR2 SFDVKD. DNA of the CDR3: TGTGCCACCAGTGGGGGACTAGCGGGAGGAGAGACCCAGTACTTC. It encodes CATSGGLAGGETQYF.

This clonotype has at least ten counts. The chain employs TRBV11-1 and TRBJ2-1; 8 positions match TRBD2. Losses at the gene ends were 2 bases for V and 0 bases for J; bases not matched to a gene: 15. Per germline, CDR1 SGHAT and CDR2 FQDESV (reference sequence). The CDR3 extends over 20 amino acids. The CDR3 region is CASSLFGGRRSGSSYNEQFF. CDR3 nucleotide sequence: TGTGCCAGCAGCTTATTTGGCGGAAGAAGAAGCGGGAGCTCCTACAATGAGCAGTTCTTC. The entire variable domain, with the rest obtained from reference TRBV11-1 and TRBJ2-1, is as follows: EAEVAQSPRYKITEKSQAVAFWCDPISGHATLYWYRQILGQGPELLVQFQDESVVDDSQLPKDRFSAERLKGVDSTLKIQPAELGDSAMYLCASSLFGGRRSGSSYNEQFFGPGTRLTVL.

The rearrangement links TRBV19 to TRBJ2-2; 8 nucleotides match TRBD1. With 1 base clipped from V and 7 bases from J, the junction kept 5 bases outside the gene matches. Germline CDR1 LNHDA, CDR2 SQIVND (reference sequence). The CDR3 extends over 15 amino acids. CDR3 residues: CASSIVSGGLGELFF. The DNA for the CDR3 is TGTGCCAGTAGTATAGTATCAGGGGGCCTCGGGGAGCTGTTTTTT.

Of note for this clonotype: Mismatch with germline at one junction end may stem from a read error. V and J are TRBV20-1 and TRBJ2-3, with D maybe TRBD1 (7 bases). Germline V gives CDR1 DFQATT, CDR2 SNEGSKA (reference sequence). This CDR3 is built from 16 residues. In DNA form, the CDR3 reads TGCAGTGCTACGGGGGTAGGGGGCTTAAGCACAGGTACGCAGTATTTT. Translating gives CSATGVGGLSTGTQYF.

This clonotype was seen ten or more times. V and J are TRBV6-1 and TRBJ2-7; 13 nucleotides agree with TRBD2. Germline CDR1 is MNHNS and CDR2 is SASEGT. This CDR3 region has 16 residues. V was pared by 6 bases and J by 4 bases, with 9 bases of the junction left unmatched. DNA for the CDR3: TGTGCCAGCAGGACAGGACTAGCGGGAGTCCCGTACGAGCAGTACGTC. Amino acid sequence: CASRTGLAGVPYEQYV.

This chain uses TRBV30 with TRBJ2-1, with a weak D call TRBD2 (5 bases). This CDR3 contains 14 residues. Germline-derived CDR1 and CDR2 are GTSNPN and SVGIG (reference sequence). V shed 3 bases and J shed 0 bases, with 9 bases lying between them. CDR3 region: CAWRTGSSYNEQFF. The CDR3 nucleotides are TGTGCCTGGAGAACGGGGAGCTCCTACAATGAGCAGTTCTTC.

This clonotype has at least ten counts. This chain links TRBV7-2 with TRBJ2-1; no clear D gene. CDR3 size: 13 residues. CDR1 is SGHTA and CDR2 is FQGNSA in the germline V gene. V gave up 7 bases and J gave up 6 bases, with 13 bases separating them. The CDR3: CASTVGWGNEQFF. Here the CDR3 DNA reads TGTGCCAGCACCGTAGGGTGGGGCAATGAGCAGTTCTTC.

V gene TRBV9 combines with J gene TRBJ2-2; 7 nucleotides line up with TRBD2. The CDR3 spans 14 residues. V shed 6 bases, J shed 1 base, and the junction held 3 bases outside the gene matches. Germline loops: CDR1 SGDLS, CDR2 YYNGEE. The CDR3 nucleotides read TGTGCCAGCACTCTAGCGGAGAACACCGGGGAGCTGTTTTTT. Translating it yields CASTLAENTGELFF.

This clonotype was observed many times. The chain has TRBV20-1 and TRBJ1-1; D is unclear. V was cut by 3 bases and J by 0 bases, with 8 bases left in between. Germline V gene sequence: CDR1 DFQATT, CDR2 SNEGSKA (reference sequence). The CDR3 length is 13 residues. The CDR3 DNA reads TGCAGTGCTAGGAGTCTGATGAACACTGAAGCTTTCTTT. Its protein product is CSARSLMNTEAFF.

This sequence joins TRBV19 and TRBJ1-1; no definite D call. Germline V lookup: CDR1 LNHDA, CDR2 SQIVND (reference sequence). This CDR3 is built from 14 residues. Trimming removed 6 bases from V and 1 base from J, with 12 bases in between. CDR3 region: CASRSRHSNTEAFF. The CDR3 nucleotides read TGTGCCAGTAGGTCAAGACACTCGAACACTGAAGCTTTCTTT. The full variable domain, its missing parts supplied by reference TRBV19 and TRBJ1-1, is DGGITQSPKYLFRKEGQNVTLSCEQNLNHDAMYWYRQDPGQGLRLIYYSQIVNDFQKGDIAEGYSVSREKKESFPLTVTSAQKNPTAFYLCASRSRHSNTEAFFGQGTRLTVV.

The chain carries TRBV20-1 and TRBJ2-1; 7 nucleotides line up with TRBD2. This CDR3 has 15 residues. The germline V gene has CDR1 DFQATT and CDR2 SNEGSKA (reference sequence). After removal of 5 bases from V and 8 bases from J, the junction contained 15 bases not matched to a gene. In nucleotides, the CDR3 is TGCAGTGCTCCCCTTGTTGGGCGGGAGTTCGATGAGCAGTTCTTC. Its translation: CSAPLVGREFDEQFF.

This clonotype has at least ten counts. The chain combines TRBV7-6 with TRBJ2-7; 7 positions agree with TRBD2. Germline V gene data show CDR1 as SGHVS and CDR2 as FNYEAQ. CDR3 length: 13 residues. With V trimmed by 5 bases and J by 4 bases, 5 bases remained unmatched. CDR3 protein: CASSDERGYEQYF. The CDR3 coding sequence is TGTGCCAGCAGCGACGAGCGGGGTTACGAGCAGTACTTC.

Concerning this clonotype itself: A read error may be the cause here, since a much bigger clone is one base away. The V call is TRBV11-3, the J call TRBJ2-2; D not certain. Trimming stripped 0 bases from V and 8 bases from J, with 4 bases between. CDR3 length equals 12 residues. Germline CDR1 and CDR2: SGHNT and YENEEA. The CDR3 sequence is CASSLDAGELFF. CDR3 sequence (DNA): TGTGCCAGCAGCTTAGATGCAGGGGAGCTGTTTTTT.

This clonotype was seen ten or more times. This chain connects TRBV12-3 or TRBV12-4 to TRBJ1-2, with 10 bases lining up with TRBD1. The length of the CDR3 is 16 residues. J gave up 3 bases and V 2 bases, and 6 bases lay outside the gene matches. In nucleotides, the CDR3 is TGTGCCAGCAGTTTAACCCGGGACAGGGGCTACTATGGCTACACCTTC. It translates to CASSLTRDRGYYGYTF.

This clonotype appeared many times. This rearrangement joins TRBV5-1 to TRBJ2-3; possibly TRBD1 or TRBD2 for D (5 bases each). The germline V gene has CDR1 SGHRS and CDR2 YFSETQ. Trimming stripped 2 bases from V and 11 bases from J, with 18 bases between. This CDR3 spans 14 amino acids. The DNA for the CDR3 is TGCGCCAGCAGCTTATCCGGGACCCGTGATCAGCAGTATTTT. Its protein is CASSLSGTRDQQYF.

This clonotype has a count of ten or more. This rearrangement joins TRBV4-1 to TRBJ1-1; 8 positions match TRBD1. After removal of 4 bases from V and 3 bases from J, the junction contained 10 bases not matched to a gene. There are 16 residues in the CDR3. The V gene's germline CDR1 is MGHRA and CDR2 YSYEKL. The CDR3 region is CASSPRTRQGHTEAFF. The CDR3 region has the DNA TGCGCCAGCAGCCCAAGAACGCGACAGGGGCACACTGAAGCTTTCTTT.

This clonotype was counted only a few times. The chain couples TRBV5-1 to TRBJ1-2, with 8 bases lining up with TRBD1. Losses at the gene ends were 0 bases for V and 3 bases for J; bases not matched to a gene: 10. This CDR3 spans 17 amino acids. Germline V gene sequence: CDR1 SGHRS, CDR2 YFSETQ. Written as DNA, the CDR3 is TGCGCCAGCAGCTTGGCCAGTTTGACAGGGGTCGACTATGGCTACACCTTC. This gives the protein CASSLASLTGVDYGYTF.

This chain joins TRBV12-3 or TRBV12-4 and TRBJ2-2, with TRBD2 identical over 13 bases. The CDR3 extends over 17 amino acids. Trimming cost V 4 bases and J 4 bases; bases outside gene matches: 6. CDR3 region: CASSSGGLAGLTGELFF. The CDR3 DNA reads TGTGCCAGCAGTTCTGGGGGACTAGCGGGACTCACCGGGGAGCTGTTTTTT.

This clonotype was seen many times. This rearrangement joins TRBV2 to TRBJ2-7; D gene unclear. Germline V gives CDR1 SNHLY, CDR2 FYNNEI. CDR3 size: 12 residues. V was pared by 7 bases and J by 2 bases, with 9 bases between. CDR3 in amino acids: CASISEAYEQYF. The CDR3 DNA reads as TGTGCCAGCATCTCCGAAGCCTACGAGCAGTACTTC.

A word on this clonotype: Being one base from a much bigger clone, this may be a read error. This chain uses TRBV27 with TRBJ1-1; perhaps TRBD1 as D (5 bases). Germline CDR1 is MNHEY and CDR2 is SMNVEV (reference sequence). The CDR3 is 11 residues long. CDR3 amino acids: CATAGGIEAIF. DNA for the CDR3: TGTGCCACCGCGGGGGGGATCGAAGCTATCTTT.

This clonotype was counted many times. The chain has TRBV30 and TRBJ2-7; a weak D match, TRBD2 (5 bases). This CDR3 region has 13 residues. The V end lost 1 base, the J end lost 7 bases, and 14 bases lay between the germline ends. Germline V lookup: CDR1 GTSNPN, CDR2 SVGIG (reference sequence). CDR3 protein: CAWSELAFGEQYV. The CDR3 coding sequence is TGTGCCTGGAGTGAGCTAGCTTTTGGGGAGCAGTACGTC.

This clonotype showed up many times. V is TRBV7-8 and J is TRBJ1-5; a weak D match, TRBD1 (5 bases). Trimming left V 1 base short and J 6 bases short, with 10 bases between. Germline-derived CDR1 and CDR2 are SGHVS and FQNEAQ. This CDR3 is 14 amino acids long. The CDR3 bases are TGTGCCAGCAGCTTAGAGACAGTTCGTCAGCCCCAGCATTTT. Protein sequence: CASSLETVRQPQHF.

This clonotype came up many times. The rearrangement uses TRBV27 and TRBJ2-3; D is unresolved. The CDR3 totals 15 residues. Trimming removed 4 bases at V and 2 bases at J, with 13 bases between. Germline values: CDR1 MNHEY, CDR2 SMNVEV (reference sequence). The CDR3 region is CASSSYSINTDTQYF. The CDR3 DNA reads TGTGCCAGCAGTTCTTACAGCATCAACACAGATACGCAGTATTTT.

This clonotype was observed many times. This rearrangement joins TRBV2 to TRBJ2-3; 9 nucleotides agree with TRBD2. Germline V gene data show CDR1 as SNHLY and CDR2 as FYNNEI. This CDR3 spans 15 amino acids. J was trimmed by 4 bases and V by 7 bases; bases with no gene match: 9. The CDR3, as DNA: TGTGCCAGCAATCCGACAGGCGGGGGGGCAGATACGCAGTATTTT. Residues: CASNPTGGGADTQYF.